The subject of this entry is one T cell receptor (beta chain). Its antigen is as yet unknown. This sample is part of a study of OX40 agonist ivuxolimab in advanced cancers. Background on the study: The dose of intravenous ivuxolimab that patients received every 2 weeks ranged from 0.01 to 10 mg/kg. The mean age was approximately 60 years, ranging from about 23 to 79, with around four fifths of participants male. Partial responses were achieved by three patients: one hepatocellular carcinoma, two cutaneous melanoma. Points from the study as a whole: Averaged across samples, CD8+ T cells carried more expanded clones than CD4+ did.

V was shortened by 1 base and J by 0 bases, with 10 bases between the two germline ends. CDR3 length: 15 residues. Germline V lookup: CDR1 LGHNA, CDR2 YNFKEQ. Clones were read by immunoSEQ multiplex PCR, and TCRdb kept only the in-frame ones, dropping some. The table includes 70,000 to 95,000 clones, about 86% detected once. The chain couples TRBV4-2 to TRBJ2-7; D ambiguous. The clonotype was recovered from an adult with an advanced solid tumor such as melanoma, head and neck, liver or kidney cancer. Sequenced here: CD4+ or CD8+ T cells sorted from blood, sampled in a trial of the OX40 agonist ivuxolimab. CDR3: CASSQAYRSSYEQYF. The CDR3 bases are TGTGCCAGCAGCCAAGCCTATAGGAGCTCCTACGAGCAGTACTTC.